The 3 T cell receptor beta chains below come from one sample, sequenced in a study of cytotoxic CD8 clonotypes in ibrutinib-treated CLL. Libraries were prepared by immunoSEQ multiplex PCR; TCRdb keeps only in-frame clonotypes and omits some of them. Of over 120,000 clones listed, over 60% are singletons. Specimen: PBMCs, collected after 12 months of ibrutinib treatment. The receptors were sampled from a human donor with chronic lymphocytic leukemia.

The chain recombines TRBV19 with TRBJ1-4, with no clear D. The germline V gene encodes CDR1 LNHDA and CDR2 SQIVND (reference sequence). The CDR3 loop spans 18 amino acids. Between the trimmed V and J ends, which lost 10 bases and 0 bases, there was a span of 24 bases. CDR3 sequence (DNA): TGTGCCACCACCCGGGCTGATGGGGTCCCTCCAACTAATGAAAAACTGTTTTTT. It codes for CATTRADGVPPTNEKLFF.

The chain employs TRBV23-1 and TRBJ2-6; D is possibly TRBD1 (5 bases). Being an ORF, TRBV23-1 has a function that is uncertain. The length of the CDR3 is 18 residues. Trimming removed 7 bases from V and 0 bases from J, with 19 bases in between. The CDR3: CASTLRKTANSGANVLTF. The DNA for the CDR3 is TGCGCCAGCACCCTGAGAAAGACAGCAAACTCTGGGGCCAACGTCCTGACTTTC.

The chain links TRBV7-9 to TRBJ2-7; TRBD2 matches at 8 bases. V shed 5 bases, J shed 3 bases, and the junction held 3 bases outside the gene matches. In germline, CDR1 is SEHNR, CDR2 FQNEAQ (reference sequence). The CDR3 covers 13 residues. The CDR3 reads CASSRGGDYEQYF. As DNA, the CDR3 is TGTGCCAGCAGCCGGGGGGGAGACTACGAGCAGTACTTC.